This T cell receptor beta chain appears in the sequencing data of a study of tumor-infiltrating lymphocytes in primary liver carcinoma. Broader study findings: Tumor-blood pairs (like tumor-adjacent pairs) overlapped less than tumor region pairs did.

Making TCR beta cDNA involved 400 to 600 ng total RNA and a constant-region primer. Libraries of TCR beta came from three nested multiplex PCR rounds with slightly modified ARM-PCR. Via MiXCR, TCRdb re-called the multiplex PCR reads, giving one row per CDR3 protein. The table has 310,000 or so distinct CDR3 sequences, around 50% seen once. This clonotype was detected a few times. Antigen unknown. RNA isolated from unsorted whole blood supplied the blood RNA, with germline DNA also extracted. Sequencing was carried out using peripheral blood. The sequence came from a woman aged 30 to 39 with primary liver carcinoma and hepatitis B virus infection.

The CDR3 loop reads CSVEDPQGFHIQYF. In nucleotides, the CDR3 is TGCAGCGTTGAAGATCCTCAGGGTTTCCACATTCAGTACTTC. This chain links TRBV29-1 with TRBJ2-4; D is perhaps TRBD1 (5 bases). The CDR3 loop spans 14 amino acids. Germline-derived CDR1 and CDR2 are SQVTM and ANQGSEA. The ends were cut back, 0 bases at V and 8 bases at J, with 14 bases in the middle.